This T cell receptor beta chain was sequenced in a study of response to subunit inactivated influenza vaccine. General study findings and limits: Every seasonal influenza vaccination brings in few new T cells, the authors suggested.

This CDR3 region has 14 residues. V lost 1 base to trimming and J lost 10 bases, with 16 bases between them. Germline CDR1 and CDR2: SGHTA and FQGNSA. As for this clonotype: Its antigen remains unknown.

Via MiXCR, TCRdb re-called the RT-PCR reads, giving one row per CDR3 protein. The sample includes over 800,000 distinct CDR3 sequences, 21% of them seen just once. The chain is built from TRBV7-2 and TRBJ2-5, with D perhaps TRBD1 (5 bases). This TCR derives from a man over 45 who received an inactivated influenza vaccine. The source was PBMCs from blood, collected roughly 5 days after vaccination. The CDR3 region has the DNA TGTGCCAGCAGCTTAGGGGAACTCTCAGGGATCCAGTACTTC. Its protein product is CASSLGELSGIQYF.